This TCR beta chain was profiled in a study of identical twins. Overall study findings and caveats: Analyses of zero insertions could, in part, be confounded by invariant MAIT and iNKT cells. In cord blood, abundant beta clonotypes had fewer insertions; memory showed no trend.

This clonotype came up a few times. Its cognate antigen is unknown. TCRdb ran MiXCR on the 5' RACE reads and lists one entry per CDR3 protein. The data show under 350,000 distinct CDR3 sequences, 7.5% to 9.5% seen once. These data also featured in a second study, about yellow fever vaccine responses in identical twins.

What was sequenced was CD8+ T cells sorted from blood. This TCR came from a woman aged 18-35 years in good health.

The CDR3 region has the DNA TGCGCCAGCCAGGGGGTAACTAGCGGGGTCAGGAATGAGCAGTTCTTC. Protein product: CASQGVTSGVRNEQFF. The chain has TRBV5-1 and TRBJ2-1, with TRBD2 identical over 10 bases. V shed 7 bases, J shed 7 bases, and the junction held 14 bases outside the gene matches. This CDR3 comprises 16 residues. Germline CDR1 and CDR2: SGHRS and YFSETQ.